Reported below is one T cell receptor (beta chain). This entry is derived from a study of cytomegalovirus exposure and HLA in healthy donors. 60 Vbeta and 13 Jbeta primers were used in PCR. Here immunoSEQ multiplex PCR was the method, and the copy in TCRdb shows in-frame clones only, minus some. The table shows about 120,000 clones, with roughly 15% occurring only once. This clonotype originated in a female donor in good health and CMV-seropositive. The sample was PBMCs.

The CDR3 DNA reads as TGTGCCAGCGTGGGTAGCGGCTACGAGCAGTACTTC. Translation gives CASVGSGYEQYF. The gene calls are TRBV27 and TRBJ2-7, with a tentative D call TRBD2 (6 bases). Per the germline V gene, CDR1 is MNHEY and CDR2 is SMNVEV (reference sequence). Trimming shortened V by 8 bases and J by 3 bases, and 11 bases separated the two germline ends. This CDR3 comprises 12 residues.